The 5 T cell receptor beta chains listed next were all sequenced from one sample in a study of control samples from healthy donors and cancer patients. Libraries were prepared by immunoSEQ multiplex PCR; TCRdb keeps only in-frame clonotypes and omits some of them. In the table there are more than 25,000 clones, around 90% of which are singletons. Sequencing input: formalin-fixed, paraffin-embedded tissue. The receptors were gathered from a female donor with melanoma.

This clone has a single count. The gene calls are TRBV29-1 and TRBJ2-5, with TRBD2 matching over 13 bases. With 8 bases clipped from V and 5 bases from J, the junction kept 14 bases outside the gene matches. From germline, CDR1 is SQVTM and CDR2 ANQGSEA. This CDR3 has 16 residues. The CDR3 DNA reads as TGCAGCTACGCGGGACTAGCGGGATCTCTGTTGGAGACCCAGTACTTC. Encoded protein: CSYAGLAGSLLETQYF.

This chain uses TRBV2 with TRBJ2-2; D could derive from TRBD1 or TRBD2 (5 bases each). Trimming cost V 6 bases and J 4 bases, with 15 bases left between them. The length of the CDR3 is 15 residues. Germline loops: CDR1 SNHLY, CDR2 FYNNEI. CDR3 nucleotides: TGTGCCAGCAGGGGGACGGTGGGCCGCACCGGGGAGCTGTTTTTT. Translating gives CASRGTVGRTGELFF.

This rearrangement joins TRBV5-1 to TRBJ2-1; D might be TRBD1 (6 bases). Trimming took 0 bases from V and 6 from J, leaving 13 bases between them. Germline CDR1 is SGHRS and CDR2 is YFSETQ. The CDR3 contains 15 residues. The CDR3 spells CASSLAAGTINEQFF. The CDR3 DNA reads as TGCGCCAGCAGCTTGGCCGCCGGGACAATCAATGAGCAGTTCTTC.

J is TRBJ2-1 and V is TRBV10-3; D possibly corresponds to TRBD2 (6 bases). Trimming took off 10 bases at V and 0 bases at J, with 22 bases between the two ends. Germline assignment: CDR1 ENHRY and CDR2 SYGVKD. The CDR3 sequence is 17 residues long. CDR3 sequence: CATEGLAGSGSYNEQFF. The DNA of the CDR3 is TGTGCCACCGAGGGCCTGGCGGGATCCGGCTCCTACAATGAGCAGTTCTTC.

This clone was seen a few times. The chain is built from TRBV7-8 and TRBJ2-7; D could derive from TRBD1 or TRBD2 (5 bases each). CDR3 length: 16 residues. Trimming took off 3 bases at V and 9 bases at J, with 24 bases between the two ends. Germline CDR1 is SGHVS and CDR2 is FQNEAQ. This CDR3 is CASSFRAIEPPRGQYF. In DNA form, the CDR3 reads TGTGCCAGCAGCTTCCGAGCGATTGAGCCGCCGAGGGGGCAGTACTTC.